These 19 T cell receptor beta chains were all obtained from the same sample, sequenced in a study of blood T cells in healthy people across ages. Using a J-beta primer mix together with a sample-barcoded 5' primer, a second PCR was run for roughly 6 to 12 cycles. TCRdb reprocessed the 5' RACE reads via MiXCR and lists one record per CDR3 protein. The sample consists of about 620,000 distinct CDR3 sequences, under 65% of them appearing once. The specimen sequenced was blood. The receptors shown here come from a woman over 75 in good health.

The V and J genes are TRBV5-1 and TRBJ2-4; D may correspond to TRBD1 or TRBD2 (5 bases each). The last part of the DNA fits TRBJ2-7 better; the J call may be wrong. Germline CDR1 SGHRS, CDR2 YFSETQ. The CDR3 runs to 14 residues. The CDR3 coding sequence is TGCGCCAGCAGCGTATCCGTGGGGGACTACGAGCAGTACTTC. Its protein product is CASSVSVGDYEQYF.

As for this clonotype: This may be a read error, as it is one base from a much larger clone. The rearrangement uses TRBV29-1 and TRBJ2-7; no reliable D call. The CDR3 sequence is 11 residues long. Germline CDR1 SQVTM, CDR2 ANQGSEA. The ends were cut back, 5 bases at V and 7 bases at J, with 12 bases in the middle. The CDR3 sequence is CSVSGPFEQYF. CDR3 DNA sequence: TGCAGCGTTTCGGGTCCGTTTGAGCAGTACTTC.

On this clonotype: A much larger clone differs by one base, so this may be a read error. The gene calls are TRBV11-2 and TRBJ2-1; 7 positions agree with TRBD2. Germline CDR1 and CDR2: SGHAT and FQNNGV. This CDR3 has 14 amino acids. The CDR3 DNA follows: TGTGCCAGTGGGGCGGGAGCTTCCTACAATGAGCAGTCCTTC. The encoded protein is CASGAGASYNEQSF.

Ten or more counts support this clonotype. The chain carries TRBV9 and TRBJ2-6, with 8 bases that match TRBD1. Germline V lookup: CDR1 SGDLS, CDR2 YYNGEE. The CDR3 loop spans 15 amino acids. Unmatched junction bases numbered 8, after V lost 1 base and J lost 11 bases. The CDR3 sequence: CASSVRQGKSDVLTF. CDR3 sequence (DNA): TGTGCCAGCAGCGTACGACAGGGGAAGAGCGACGTCCTGACTTTC.

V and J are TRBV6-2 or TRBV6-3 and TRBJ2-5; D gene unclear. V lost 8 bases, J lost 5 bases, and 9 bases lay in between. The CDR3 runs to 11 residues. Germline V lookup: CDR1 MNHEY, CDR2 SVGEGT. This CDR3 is CASCNRETQYF. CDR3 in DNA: TGTGCCAGCTGTAACCGGGAGACCCAGTACTTC.

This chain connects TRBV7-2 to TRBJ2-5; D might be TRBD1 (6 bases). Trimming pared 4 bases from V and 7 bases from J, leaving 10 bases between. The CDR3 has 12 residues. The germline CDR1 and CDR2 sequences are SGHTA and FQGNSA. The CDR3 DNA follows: TGTGCCAGCAGCTCACAGGGTTTGACCCAGTACTTC. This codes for CASSSQGLTQYF.

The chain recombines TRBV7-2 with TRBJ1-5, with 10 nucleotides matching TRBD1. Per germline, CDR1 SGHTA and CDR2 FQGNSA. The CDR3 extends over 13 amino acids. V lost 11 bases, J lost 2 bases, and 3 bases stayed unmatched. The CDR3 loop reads CAGGTGGNQPQHF. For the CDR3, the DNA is TGTGCCGGAGGGACAGGGGGCAATCAGCCCCAGCATTTT.

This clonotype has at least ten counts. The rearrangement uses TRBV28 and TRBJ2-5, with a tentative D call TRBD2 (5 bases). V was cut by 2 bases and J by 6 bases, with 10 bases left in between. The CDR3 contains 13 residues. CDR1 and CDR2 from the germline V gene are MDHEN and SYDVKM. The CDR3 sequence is CASSLGVGKTQYF. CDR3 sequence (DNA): TGTGCCAGCAGTTTAGGAGTCGGGAAGACCCAGTACTTC.

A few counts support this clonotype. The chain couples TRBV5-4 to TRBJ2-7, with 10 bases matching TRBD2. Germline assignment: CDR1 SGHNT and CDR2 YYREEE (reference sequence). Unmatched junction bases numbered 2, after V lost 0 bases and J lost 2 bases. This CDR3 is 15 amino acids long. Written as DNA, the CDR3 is TGTGCCAGCAGCTTGGGAGCGGGGGGGCCCTACGAGCAGTACTTC. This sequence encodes CASSLGAGGPYEQYF.

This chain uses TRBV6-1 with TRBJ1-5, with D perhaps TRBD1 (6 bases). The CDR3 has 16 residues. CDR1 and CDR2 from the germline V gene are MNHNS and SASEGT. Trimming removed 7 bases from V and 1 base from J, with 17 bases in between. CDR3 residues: CASTVWGAGSNQPQHF. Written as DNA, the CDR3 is TGTGCCAGCACCGTCTGGGGGGCCGGGAGCAATCAGCCCCAGCATTTT.

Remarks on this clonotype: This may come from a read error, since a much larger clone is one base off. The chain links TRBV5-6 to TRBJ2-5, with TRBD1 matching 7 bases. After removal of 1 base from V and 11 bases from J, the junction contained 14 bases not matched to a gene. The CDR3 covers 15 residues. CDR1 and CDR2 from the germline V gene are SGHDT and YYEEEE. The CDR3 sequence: CASSLLEQGIGEQYF. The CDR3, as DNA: TGTGCCAGCAGCTTGCTCGAACAGGGGATCGGTGAGCAGTACTTC.

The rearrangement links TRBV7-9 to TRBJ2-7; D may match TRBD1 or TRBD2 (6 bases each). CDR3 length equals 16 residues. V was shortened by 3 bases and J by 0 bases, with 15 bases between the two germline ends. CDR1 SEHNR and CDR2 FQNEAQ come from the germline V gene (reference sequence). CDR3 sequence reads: CASSLNGGPLSYEQYF. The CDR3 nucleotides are TGTGCCAGCAGCTTGAACGGGGGCCCCCTCTCCTACGAGCAGTACTTC.

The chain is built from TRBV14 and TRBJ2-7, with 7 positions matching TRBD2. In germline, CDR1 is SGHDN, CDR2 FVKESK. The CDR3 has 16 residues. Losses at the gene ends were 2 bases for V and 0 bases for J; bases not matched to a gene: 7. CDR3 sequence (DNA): TGTGCCAGCAGCCAACTAGCGGACACGAGCTCCTACGAGCAGTACTTC. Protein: CASSQLADTSSYEQYF.

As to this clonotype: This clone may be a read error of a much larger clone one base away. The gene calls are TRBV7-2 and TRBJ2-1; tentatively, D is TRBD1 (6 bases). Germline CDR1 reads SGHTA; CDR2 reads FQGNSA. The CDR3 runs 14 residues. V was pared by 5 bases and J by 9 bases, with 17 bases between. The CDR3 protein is CASSLGMLGGEQFF. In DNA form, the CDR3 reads TGTGCCAGCAGCCTTGGAATGCTAGGGGGTGAGCAGTTCTTC.

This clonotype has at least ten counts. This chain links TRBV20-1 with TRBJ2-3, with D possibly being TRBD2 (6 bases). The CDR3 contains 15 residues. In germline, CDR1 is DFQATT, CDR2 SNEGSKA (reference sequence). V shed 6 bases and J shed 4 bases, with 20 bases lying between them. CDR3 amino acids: CSAQLRGTTADTQYF. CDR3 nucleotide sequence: TGCAGTGCCCAACTCCGGGGGACGACAGCAGATACGCAGTATTTT.

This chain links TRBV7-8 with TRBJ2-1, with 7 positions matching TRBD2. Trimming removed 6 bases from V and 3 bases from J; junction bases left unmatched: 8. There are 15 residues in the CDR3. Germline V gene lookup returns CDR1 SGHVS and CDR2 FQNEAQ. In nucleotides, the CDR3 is TGTGCCAGCAGGGCCTTGGGGGGGGGCTACAATGAGCAGTTCTTC. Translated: CASRALGGGYNEQFF.

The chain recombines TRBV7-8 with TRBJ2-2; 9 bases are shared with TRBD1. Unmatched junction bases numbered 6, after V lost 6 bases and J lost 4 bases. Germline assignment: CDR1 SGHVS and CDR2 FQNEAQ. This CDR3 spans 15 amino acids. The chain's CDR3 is CASRYGTGRTGELFF. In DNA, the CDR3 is TGTGCCAGCAGATATGGGACAGGGCGCACCGGGGAGCTGTTTTTT. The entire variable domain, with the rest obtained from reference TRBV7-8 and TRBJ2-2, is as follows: GAGVSQSPRYKVAKRGQDVALRCDPISGHVSLFWYQQALGQGPEFLTYFQNEAQLDKSGLPSDRFFAERPEGSVSTLKIQRTQQEDSAVYLCASRYGTGRTGELFFGEGSRLTVL.

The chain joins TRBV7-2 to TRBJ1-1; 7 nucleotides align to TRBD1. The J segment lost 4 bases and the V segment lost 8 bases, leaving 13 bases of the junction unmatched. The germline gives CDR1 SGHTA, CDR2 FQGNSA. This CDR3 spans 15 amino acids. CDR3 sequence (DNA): TGTGCCAGCTGCTGGGACATTTCAGGGGGCACTGAAGCTTTCTTT. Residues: CASCWDISGGTEAFF.

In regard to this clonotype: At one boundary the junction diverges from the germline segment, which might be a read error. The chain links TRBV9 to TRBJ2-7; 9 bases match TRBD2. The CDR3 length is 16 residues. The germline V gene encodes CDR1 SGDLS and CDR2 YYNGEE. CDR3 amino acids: CASSVDGTSSAYEQYF. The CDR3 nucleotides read TGTGCCAGCAGCGTAGACGGGACTAGCAGCGCCTATGAGCAGTACTTC.